The clone carrying this T cell receptor beta chain came up once. CDR1 KGHSH and CDR2 LQKENI come from the germline V gene. The CDR3 contains 14 residues. V trimming: 3 bases; J trimming: 11 bases; junction bases outside the gene matches: 6. The sample is drawn from a study of blood T cell repertoires in COVID-19. Study summary: The samples span acute and convalescent COVID-19 from the United States, Italy and Spain.

Repertoires were generated with immunoSEQ multiplex PCR, while TCRdb's copy carries only in-frame clones and drops some. The sample includes some 370,000 clones, approximately 89% seen only once; the top ten take less than 11%. The chain joins TRBV18 to TRBJ1-4, with 10 bases fitting TRBD1. Specimen: peripheral blood. The clonotype originates from a woman in her twenties or thirties with COVID-19, enrolled during active disease. The CDR3 region is CASSPGQGIGKLFF. CDR3 bases: TGTGCCAGCTCACCGGGACAGGGGATCGGGAAACTGTTTTTT.